This is a list of T cell receptor beta chains from one sample in a study of tumor-infiltrating lymphocytes in primary liver carcinoma. TCRdb re-called the multiplex PCR reads through MiXCR, storing one row per CDR3 protein. Of about 320,000 distinct CDR3 sequences listed, approximately 60% are singletons. Sequencing was performed on peripheral blood. The receptors originated from a man aged 35 to 55 with primary liver carcinoma and hepatitis B virus infection. CDR3s include the opening cysteine and the closing phenylalanine or tryptophan. A D gene is named only where the DNA matches it firmly. The size of a clone is reported for some rows only, either as once, few or many, or as a class for expanded clones.

size: -; D: -; V: TRBV20-1; J: TRBJ1-3; DNA: TGCAGTGCTCCACACACAGGGTCTGGAAACACCATATATTTT; CDR3: CSAPHTGSGNTIYF
size: many; D: -; V: TRBV6-6; J: TRBJ1-5; DNA: TGTGCCAGCAGTTACTTCTACGGGATCCTTAACGATCAGCCCCAGCATTTT; CDR3: CASSYFYGILNDQPQHF
size: -; D: -; V: TRBV5-6; J: TRBJ1-2; DNA: TGTGCCAGCAACTGGAGGAACTATGGCTACACCTTC; CDR3: CASNWRNYGYTF
size: -; D: -; V: TRBV6-6; J: TRBJ1-5; DNA: TGTGCCAGCTGCCTTCGACAGGACAGCAATCAGCCCCAGCATTTT; CDR3: CASCLRQDSNQPQHF
size: -; D: TRBD2; V: TRBV6-2/TRBV6-3; J: TRBJ2-1; DNA: TGTGCCAGCAGACCATACCCCCAATCGAGCGGGAGGACCGATGAGCAGTTCTTC; CDR3: CASRPYPQSSGRTDEQFF
size: many; D: TRBD2; V: TRBV29-1; J: TRBJ2-3; DNA: TGCAGCGTTGCCGGACTAGCGGGAGGTGTAACAGATACGCAGTATTTT; CDR3: CSVAGLAGGVTDTQYF
size: -; D: TRBD2; V: TRBV6-2/TRBV6-3; J: TRBJ2-1; DNA: TGTGCCAGCAGTTTCCCCCTCGTGAGTAGCGGGAGACGTGGGGCCTATGAGCAGTTCTTC; CDR3: CASSFPLVSSGRRGAYEQFF
size: -; D: -; V: TRBV11-1; J: TRBJ2-7; DNA: TGTGTCAGCAGCCTGAGCTCCTACAATGAGCAGTACTTC; CDR3: CVSSLSSYNEQYF
size: -; D: -; V: TRBV6-5; J: TRBJ1-5; DNA: TGTGCCAGCAGTTACTCGTGGGGGGATAGCAATCAGCCCCAGCATTTT; CDR3: CASSYSWGDSNQPQHF
size: few; D: -; V: TRBV21-1; J: TRBJ2-3; DNA: TGTGCCAGCAGCTCCCTGACTAGCGACGTGACAGATACGCAGTATTTT; CDR3: CASSSLTSDVTDTQYF
size: -; D: TRBD2; V: TRBV5-1; J: TRBJ2-1; DNA: TGCGCCAGCAGCTTGGCATGGCTAGCGGGAGCCAATGAGCAGTTCTTC; CDR3: CASSLAWLAGANEQFF
size: -; D: -; V: TRBV28; J: TRBJ1-3; DNA: TGTGCCAGCAGTATTTCAGGGAAGGACACCATATATTTT; CDR3: CASSISGKDTIYF
size: few; D: TRBD1; V: TRBV6-1; J: TRBJ1-4; DNA: TGTGCCAGTCAAGACAGGGGGCAAGAAAAACTGTTTTTT; CDR3: CASQDRGQEKLFF
size: -; D: -; V: TRBV5-5; J: TRBJ1-1; DNA: TGTGCCAGCAGCTTGTCGCCGGACGTCTCGATTGAAGCTTTCTTT; CDR3: CASSLSPDVSIEAFF
size: -; D: -; V: TRBV5-4; J: TRBJ2-2; DNA: TGTGCCAGCAGCTTGGTACTAGACGGGGAGCTGTTTTTT; CDR3: CASSLVLDGELFF
size: -; D: -; V: TRBV6-5; J: TRBJ2-6; DNA: TGTGCCAACAGTATTACCGACGGCTCTGGGGCCAACGTCCCGACTTTC; CDR3: CANSITDGSGANVPTF